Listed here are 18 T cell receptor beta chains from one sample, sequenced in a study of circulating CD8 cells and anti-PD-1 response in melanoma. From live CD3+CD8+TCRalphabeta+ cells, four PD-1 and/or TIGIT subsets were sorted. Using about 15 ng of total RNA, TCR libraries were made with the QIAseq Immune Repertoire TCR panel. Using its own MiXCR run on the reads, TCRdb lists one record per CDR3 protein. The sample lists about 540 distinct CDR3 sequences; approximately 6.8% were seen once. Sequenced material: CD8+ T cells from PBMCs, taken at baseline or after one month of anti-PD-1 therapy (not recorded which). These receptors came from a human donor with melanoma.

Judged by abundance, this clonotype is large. The CDR3 sequence is CASSPKLPSAHEQYF. DNA of the CDR3: TGTGCCAGCAGCCCAAAGCTCCCCTCGGCTCACGAGCAGTACTTC. This sequence joins TRBV7-6 and TRBJ2-7; no reliable D call. The CDR3 totals 15 residues. V lost 5 bases and J lost 5, with 19 bases in between. Germline CDR1 and CDR2: SGHVS and FNYEAQ.

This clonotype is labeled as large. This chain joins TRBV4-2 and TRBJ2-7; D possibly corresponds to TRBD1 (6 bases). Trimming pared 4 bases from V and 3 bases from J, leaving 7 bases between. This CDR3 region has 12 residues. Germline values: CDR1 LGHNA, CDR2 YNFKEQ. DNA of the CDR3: TGTGCCAGCAGCCCACAGGGCTACGAGCAGTACTTC. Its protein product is CASSPQGYEQYF.

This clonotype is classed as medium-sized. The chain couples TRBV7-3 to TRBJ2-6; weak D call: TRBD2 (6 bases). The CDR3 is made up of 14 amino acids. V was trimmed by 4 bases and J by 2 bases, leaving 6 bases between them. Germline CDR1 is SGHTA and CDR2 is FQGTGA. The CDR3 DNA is TGTGCCAGCAGCTGGGGGGCTGGGGCCAACGTCCTGACTTTC. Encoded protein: CASSWGAGANVLTF.

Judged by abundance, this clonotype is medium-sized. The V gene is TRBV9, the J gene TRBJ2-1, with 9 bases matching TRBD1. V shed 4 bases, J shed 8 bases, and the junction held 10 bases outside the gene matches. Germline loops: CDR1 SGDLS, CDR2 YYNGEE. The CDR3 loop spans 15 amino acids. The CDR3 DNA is TGTGCCAGCAGCCCCTGGGACAGGGTCGTCGATGAGCAGTTCTTC. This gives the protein CASSPWDRVVDEQFF.

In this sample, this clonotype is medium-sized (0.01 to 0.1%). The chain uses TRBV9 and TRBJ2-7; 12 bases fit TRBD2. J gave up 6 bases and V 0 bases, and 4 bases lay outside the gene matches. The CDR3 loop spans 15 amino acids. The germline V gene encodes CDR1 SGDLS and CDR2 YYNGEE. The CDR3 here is CASSVGLAGAAEQYF. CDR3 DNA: TGTGCCAGCAGCGTAGGACTAGCGGGGGCGGCCGAGCAGTACTTC.

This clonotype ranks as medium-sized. The CDR3 spells CASSLLDKKIAHEQYF. The CDR3 DNA follows: TGTGCCAGCAGCCTGCTGGATAAGAAAATAGCCCACGAGCAGTACTTC. This sequence joins TRBV14 and TRBJ2-7; D gene unclear. V was clipped by 4 bases and J by 5 bases, with 21 bases between them. CDR3 length: 16 amino acids. CDR1 and CDR2 from the germline V gene are SGHDN and FVKESK.

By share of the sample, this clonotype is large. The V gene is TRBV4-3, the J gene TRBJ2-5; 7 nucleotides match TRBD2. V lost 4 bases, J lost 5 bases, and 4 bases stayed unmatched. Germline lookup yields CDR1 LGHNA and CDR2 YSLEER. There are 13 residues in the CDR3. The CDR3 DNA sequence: TGCGCCAGCAGCCGGACTAGTCCCGAGACCCAGTACTTC. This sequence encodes CASSRTSPETQYF.

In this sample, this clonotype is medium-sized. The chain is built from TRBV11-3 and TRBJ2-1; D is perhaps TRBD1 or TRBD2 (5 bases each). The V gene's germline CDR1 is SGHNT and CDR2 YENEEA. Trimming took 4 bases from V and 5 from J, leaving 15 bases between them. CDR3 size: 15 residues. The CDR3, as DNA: TGTGCCAGCAGCTCCCGGGACGGTGCTAACAATGAGCAGTTCTTC. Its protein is CASSSRDGANNEQFF.

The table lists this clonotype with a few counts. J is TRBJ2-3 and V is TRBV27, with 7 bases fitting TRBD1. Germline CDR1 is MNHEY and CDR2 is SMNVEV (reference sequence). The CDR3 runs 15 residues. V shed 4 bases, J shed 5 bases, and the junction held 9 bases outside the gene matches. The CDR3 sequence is CASSWETGFGDTQYF. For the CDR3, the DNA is TGTGCCAGCAGTTGGGAGACAGGGTTCGGAGATACGCAGTATTTT.

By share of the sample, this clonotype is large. This CDR3 reads CASSDRGYNEQFF. In nucleotides, the CDR3 is TGTGCCAGCAGTGATCGCGGGTACAATGAGCAGTTCTTC. The chain uses TRBV25-1 and TRBJ2-1; weak D call: TRBD2 (5 bases). CDR1 is MGHDK and CDR2 is SYGVNS in the germline V gene. The CDR3 runs to 13 residues. The ends were cut back, 3 bases at V and 4 bases at J, with 7 bases in the middle.

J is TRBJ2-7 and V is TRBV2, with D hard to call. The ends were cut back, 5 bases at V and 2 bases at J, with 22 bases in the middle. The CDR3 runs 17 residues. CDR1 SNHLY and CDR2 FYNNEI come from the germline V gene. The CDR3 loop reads CASSTPASQMITYEQYF. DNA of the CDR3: TGTGCCAGCAGTACCCCAGCGAGTCAGATGATTACCTACGAGCAGTACTTC.

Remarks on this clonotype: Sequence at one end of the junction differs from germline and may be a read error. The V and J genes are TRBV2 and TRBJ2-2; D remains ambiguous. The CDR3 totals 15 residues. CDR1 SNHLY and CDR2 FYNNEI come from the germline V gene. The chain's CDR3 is CAGSDARVLTGELFF. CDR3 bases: TGTGCCGGCAGTGACGCTAGGGTACTTACCGGGGAGCTGTTTTTT.

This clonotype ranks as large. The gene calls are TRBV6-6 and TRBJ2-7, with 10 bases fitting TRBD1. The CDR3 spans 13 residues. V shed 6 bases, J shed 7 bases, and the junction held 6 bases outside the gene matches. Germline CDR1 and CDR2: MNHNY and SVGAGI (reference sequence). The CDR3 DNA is TGTGCCAGCAGCCAGGGACAGGGGTGGGAGCAGTACTTC. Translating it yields CASSQGQGWEQYF.

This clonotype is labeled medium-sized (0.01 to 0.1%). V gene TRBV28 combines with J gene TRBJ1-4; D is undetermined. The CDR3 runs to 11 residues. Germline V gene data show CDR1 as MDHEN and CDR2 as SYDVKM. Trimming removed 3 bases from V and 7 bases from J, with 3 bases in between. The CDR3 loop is CASSFFEKLFF. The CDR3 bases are TGTGCCAGCAGTTTCTTTGAAAAACTGTTTTTT.

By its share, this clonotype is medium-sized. CDR3 in DNA: TGTGCCAGTAGTATAGGGGGCTTTGAAGCTTTCTTT. Translated, it gives CASSIGGFEAFF. The chain recombines TRBV19 with TRBJ1-1; tentatively, D is TRBD1 (5 bases). From germline, CDR1 is LNHDA and CDR2 SQIVND (reference sequence). Trimming removed 1 base at V and 7 bases at J, with 7 bases between. This CDR3 spans 12 amino acids.

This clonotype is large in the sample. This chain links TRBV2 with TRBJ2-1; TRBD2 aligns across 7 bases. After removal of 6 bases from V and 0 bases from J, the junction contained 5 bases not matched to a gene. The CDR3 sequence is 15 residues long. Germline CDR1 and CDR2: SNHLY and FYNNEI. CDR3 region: CASRLGGSSYNEQFF. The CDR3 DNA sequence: TGTGCCAGCAGATTGGGAGGGAGCTCCTACAATGAGCAGTTCTTC.

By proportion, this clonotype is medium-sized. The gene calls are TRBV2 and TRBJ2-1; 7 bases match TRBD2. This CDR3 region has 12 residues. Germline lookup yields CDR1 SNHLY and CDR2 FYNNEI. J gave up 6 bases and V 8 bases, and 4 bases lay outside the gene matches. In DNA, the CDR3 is TGTGCCAGCGGAGGACTAGTCAATGAGCAGTTCTTC. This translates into CASGGLVNEQFF.

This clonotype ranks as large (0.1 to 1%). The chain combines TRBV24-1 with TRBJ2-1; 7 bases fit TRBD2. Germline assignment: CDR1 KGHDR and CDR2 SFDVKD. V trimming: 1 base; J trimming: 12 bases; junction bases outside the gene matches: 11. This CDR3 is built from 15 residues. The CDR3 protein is CATSDFGAGVGGQFF. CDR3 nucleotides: TGTGCCACCAGTGATTTTGGGGCGGGAGTCGGGGGGCAGTTCTTC.